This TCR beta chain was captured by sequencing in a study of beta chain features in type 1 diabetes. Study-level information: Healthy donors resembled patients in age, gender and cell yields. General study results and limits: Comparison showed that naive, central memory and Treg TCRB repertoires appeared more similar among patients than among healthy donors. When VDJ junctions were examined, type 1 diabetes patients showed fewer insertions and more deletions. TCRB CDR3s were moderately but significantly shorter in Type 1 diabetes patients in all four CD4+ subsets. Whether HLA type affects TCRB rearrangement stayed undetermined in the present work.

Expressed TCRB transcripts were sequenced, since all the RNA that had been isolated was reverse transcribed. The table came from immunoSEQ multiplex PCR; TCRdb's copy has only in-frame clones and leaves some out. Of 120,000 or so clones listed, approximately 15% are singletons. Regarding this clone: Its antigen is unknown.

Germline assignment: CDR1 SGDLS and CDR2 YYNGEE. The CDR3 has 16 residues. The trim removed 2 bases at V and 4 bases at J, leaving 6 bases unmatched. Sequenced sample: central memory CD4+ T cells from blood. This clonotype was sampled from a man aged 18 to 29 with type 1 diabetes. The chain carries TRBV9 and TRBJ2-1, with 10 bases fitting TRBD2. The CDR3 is CASSVAGTSAYNEQFF. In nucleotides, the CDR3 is TGTGCCAGCAGCGTCGCCGGGACTAGCGCTTACAATGAGCAGTTCTTC.